This T cell receptor beta chain emerged from a study of cytomegalovirus exposure and HLA in healthy donors. About this clone: As yet, its antigen is unknown.

Germline CDR1 and CDR2: SGHTA and FQGNSA. With V trimmed by 1 base and J by 0 bases, 1 base remained unmatched. This CDR3 spans 16 amino acids. Broader study findings: A prior analysis recorded that most TCR beta V segments were productive about 90% or about 30% of the time.

The PCR made use of 60 Vbeta and 13 Jbeta primers. Generated by immunoSEQ multiplex PCR, the TCRdb table keeps only in-frame clones and is missing some. The profile shows 200,000 to 250,000 clones, over 65% of them singletons. The source material was PBMCs. This clonotype was sampled from a man between 18 and 29 years old in good health and CMV-seronegative. The chain has TRBV7-2 and TRBJ2-2; TRBD1 matches at 8 bases. The CDR3 DNA sequence: TGTGCCAGCAGCTTAGGGGGACAGGCGAACACCGGGGAGCTGTTTTTT. Translation: CASSLGGQANTGELFF. Supplemented by reference TRBV7-2 and TRBJ2-2, the full variable domain reads GAGVSQSPSNKVTEKGKDVELRCDPISGHTALYWYRQSLGQGLEFLIYFQGNSAPDKSGLPSDRFSAERTGGSVSTLTIQRTQQEDSAVYLCASSLGGQANTGELFFGEGSRLTVL.